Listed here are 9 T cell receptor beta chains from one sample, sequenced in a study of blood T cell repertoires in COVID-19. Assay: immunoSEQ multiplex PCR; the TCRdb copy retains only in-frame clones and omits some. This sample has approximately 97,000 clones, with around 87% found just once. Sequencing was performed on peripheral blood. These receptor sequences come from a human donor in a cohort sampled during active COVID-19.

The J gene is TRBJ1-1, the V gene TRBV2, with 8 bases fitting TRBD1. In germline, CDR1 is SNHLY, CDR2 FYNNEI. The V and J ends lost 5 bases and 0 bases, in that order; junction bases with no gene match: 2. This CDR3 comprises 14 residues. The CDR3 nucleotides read TGTGCCAGCAGTCCGGGACAGGTGAACACTGAAGCTTTCTTT. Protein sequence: CASSPGQVNTEAFF.

CDR3 residues: CASSPQSGGSYEQYF. Here the CDR3 DNA reads TGTGCCAGCTCACCACAAAGCGGGGGCTCCTACGAGCAGTACTTC. The chain links TRBV18 to TRBJ2-7, with 8 bases lining up with TRBD2. The germline V gene encodes CDR1 KGHSH and CDR2 LQKENI. The CDR3 has 15 residues. J was trimmed by 0 bases and V by 1 base; bases with no gene match: 2.

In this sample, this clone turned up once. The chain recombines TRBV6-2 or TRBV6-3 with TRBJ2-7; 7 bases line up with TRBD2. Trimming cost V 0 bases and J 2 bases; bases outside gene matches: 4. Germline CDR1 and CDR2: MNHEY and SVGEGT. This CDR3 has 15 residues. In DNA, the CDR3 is TGTGCCAGCAGTTACTCGGCTAGCGGTACCTACGAGCAGTACTTC. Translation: CASSYSASGTYEQYF.

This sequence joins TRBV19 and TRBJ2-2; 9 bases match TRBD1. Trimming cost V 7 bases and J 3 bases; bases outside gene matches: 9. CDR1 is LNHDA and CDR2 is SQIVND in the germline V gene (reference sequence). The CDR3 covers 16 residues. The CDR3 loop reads CASKEGDRVYTGELFF. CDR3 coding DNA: TGTGCCAGTAAGGAAGGGGACAGGGTGTACACCGGGGAGCTGTTTTTT.

This CDR3 is CASSLGGGYVLGTNEKLFF. CDR3 sequence (DNA): TGCGCCAGCAGCTTGGGCGGAGGGTATGTCCTAGGGACTAATGAAAAACTGTTTTTT. The chain recombines TRBV5-1 with TRBJ1-4; D ambiguous. This CDR3 is 19 amino acids long. Germline values: CDR1 SGHRS, CDR2 YFSETQ. The germline V and J ends were trimmed by 0 bases and 2 bases, with 20 bases remaining between them.

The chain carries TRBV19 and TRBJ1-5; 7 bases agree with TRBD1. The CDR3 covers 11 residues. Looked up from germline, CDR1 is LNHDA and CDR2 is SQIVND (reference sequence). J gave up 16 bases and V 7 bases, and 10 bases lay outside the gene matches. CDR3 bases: TGTGCCAGTAAAATTCGGGACAGAGAACATTTT. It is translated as CASKIRDREHF.

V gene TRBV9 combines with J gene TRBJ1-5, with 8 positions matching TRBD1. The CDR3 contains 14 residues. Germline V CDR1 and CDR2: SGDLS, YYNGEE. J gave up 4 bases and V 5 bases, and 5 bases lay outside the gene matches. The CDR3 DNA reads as TGTGCCAGCAGTGCCACAGGGGGAAATCAGCCCCAGCATTTT. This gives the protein CASSATGGNQPQHF.

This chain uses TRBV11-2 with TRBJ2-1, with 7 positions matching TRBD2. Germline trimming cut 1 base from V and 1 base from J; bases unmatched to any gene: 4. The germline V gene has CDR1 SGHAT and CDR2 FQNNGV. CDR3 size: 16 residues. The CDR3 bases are TGTGCCAGCAGCTTAGTAGCGGGTGGGTCCTACAATGAGCAGTTCTTC. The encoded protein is CASSLVAGGSYNEQFF.

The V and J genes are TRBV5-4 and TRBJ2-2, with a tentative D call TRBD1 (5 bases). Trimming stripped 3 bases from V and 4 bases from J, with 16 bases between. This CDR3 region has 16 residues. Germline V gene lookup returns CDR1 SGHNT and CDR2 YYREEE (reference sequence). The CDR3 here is CASSSIAVTGTGELFF. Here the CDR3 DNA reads TGTGCCAGCAGCTCCATTGCTGTAACAGGCACCGGGGAGCTGTTTTTT.